The clone carrying this T cell receptor (beta chain) was picked up a small number of times. The protocol was immunoSEQ multiplex PCR, while the TCRdb copy is restricted to in-frame clones and leaves out a portion. The sample yields a few hundred thousand clones, around 87% seen once. The sample belongs to a study of blood T cell repertoires in COVID-19. About the research overall: Spain, Italy and the United States supplied samples that represented acute and convalescent COVID-19.

The germline CDR1 and CDR2 sequences are SNHLY and FYNNEI. After removal of 1 base from V and 4 bases from J, the junction contained 0 bases not matched to a gene. This CDR3 contains 14 residues. Sequenced: peripheral blood. This chain connects TRBV2 to TRBJ1-2, with 10 bases that match TRBD1. The origin of this receptor is a man in his fifties or sixties who had recovered from COVID-19. The CDR3 is CASSEGTGGYGYTF. CDR3 DNA sequence: TGTGCCAGCAGTGAAGGGACAGGGGGCTATGGCTACACCTTC.